The clone carrying this TCR beta chain was counted a few times. Its antigen remains unknown. Primers used in a second PCR of roughly 7 to 12 cycles were a sample-barcoded 5' primer and a J-beta primer mix. Template switching added a 12-random-nucleotide identifier to every cDNA molecule. TCRdb processed the 5' RACE reads anew with MiXCR; each CDR3 protein has one entry. The sample carries some 790,000 distinct CDR3 sequences, 25% to 30% recorded once. This sample is part of a study of blood T cells in healthy people across ages. Study-wide results and limits: Age brought a roughly linear fall in TCR beta diversity measured per million T cells.

Germline values: CDR1 MNHEY, CDR2 SVGAGI. The ends were cut back, 7 bases at V and 0 bases at J, with 6 bases in the middle. The CDR3 spans 12 residues. Sequencing was carried out using blood. The chain uses TRBV6-5 and TRBJ1-1, with D unclear. The sequence came from a woman older than 75 in good health. The chain's CDR3 is CASIGLNTEAFF. Here the CDR3 DNA reads TGTGCCAGCATAGGTTTGAACACTGAAGCTTTCTTT.